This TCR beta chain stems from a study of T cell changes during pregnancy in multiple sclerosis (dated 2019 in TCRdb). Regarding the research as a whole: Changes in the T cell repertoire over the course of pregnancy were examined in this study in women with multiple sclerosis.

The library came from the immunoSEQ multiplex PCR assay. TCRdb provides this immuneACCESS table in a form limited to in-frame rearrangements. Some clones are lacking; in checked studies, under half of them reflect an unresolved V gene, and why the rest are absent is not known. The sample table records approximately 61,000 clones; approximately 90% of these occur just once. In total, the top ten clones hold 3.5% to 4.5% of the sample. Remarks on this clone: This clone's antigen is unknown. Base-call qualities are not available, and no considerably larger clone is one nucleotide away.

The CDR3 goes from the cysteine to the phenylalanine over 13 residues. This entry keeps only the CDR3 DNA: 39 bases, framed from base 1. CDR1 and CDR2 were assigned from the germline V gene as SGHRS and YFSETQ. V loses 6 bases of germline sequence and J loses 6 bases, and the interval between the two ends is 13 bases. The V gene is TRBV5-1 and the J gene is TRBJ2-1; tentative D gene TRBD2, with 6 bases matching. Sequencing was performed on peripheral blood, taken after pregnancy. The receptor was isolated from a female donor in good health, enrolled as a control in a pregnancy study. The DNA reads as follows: TGCGCCAGCAAACCAGGAGGGGTCAATGAGCAGTTCTTC. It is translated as CASKPGGVNEQFF.